This record covers a single T cell receptor (beta chain). Its antigen is unidentified. PCR used 60 Vbeta primers and 13 Jbeta primers. TCRdb keeps only in-frame clones here, not all; method: immunoSEQ multiplex PCR. The sample shows roughly 80,000 clones, roughly 81% of them seen only once. The trim removed 5 bases at V and 4 bases at J, leaving 9 bases unmatched. Germline-derived CDR1 and CDR2 are MNHEY and SMNVEV (reference sequence). This CDR3 contains 15 residues. The entry originates in a study of cytomegalovirus exposure and HLA in healthy donors. General observations from the study: The majority of CMV-associated TCR beta chains were reported as apparently HLA-restricted in a later analysis.

The chain uses TRBV27 and TRBJ2-7; the match to TRBD2 covers 9 bases. The clonotype comes from a woman in her 30s in good health and CMV-seronegative. What was sequenced was PBMCs. CDR3 coding DNA: TGTGCCAGCAGTCCCGGAGCGGGAGGCTGGTACGAGCAGTACTTC. Amino acid sequence: CASSPGAGGWYEQYF.